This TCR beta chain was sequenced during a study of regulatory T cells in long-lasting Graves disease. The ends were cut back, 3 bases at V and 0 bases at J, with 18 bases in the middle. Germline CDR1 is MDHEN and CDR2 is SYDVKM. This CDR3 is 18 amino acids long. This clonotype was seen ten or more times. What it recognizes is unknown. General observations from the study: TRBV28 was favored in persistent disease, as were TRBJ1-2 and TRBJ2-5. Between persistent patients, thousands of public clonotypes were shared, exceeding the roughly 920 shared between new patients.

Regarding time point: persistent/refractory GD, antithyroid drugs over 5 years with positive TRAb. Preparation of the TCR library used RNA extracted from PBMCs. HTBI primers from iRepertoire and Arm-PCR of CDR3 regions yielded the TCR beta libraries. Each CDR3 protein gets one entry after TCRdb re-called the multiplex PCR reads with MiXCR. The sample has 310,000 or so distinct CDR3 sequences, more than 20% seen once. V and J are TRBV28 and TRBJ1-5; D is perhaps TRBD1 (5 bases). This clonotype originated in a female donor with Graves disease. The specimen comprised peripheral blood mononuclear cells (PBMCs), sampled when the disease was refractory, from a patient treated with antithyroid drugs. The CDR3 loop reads CASSFIHTGLYSNQPQHF. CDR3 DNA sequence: TGTGCCAGCAGTTTCATACATACAGGATTATATAGCAATCAGCCCCAGCATTTT.